Given below is one T cell receptor beta chain in context. The antigen remains unidentified. The sample originates from a study of a mutant IDH1 vaccine in newly diagnosed glioma. Background on the study: The initiation of vaccination occurred 4-6 weeks after radiotherapy alone, or with temozolomide cycles. Whole-study results and caveats: There were vaccine-induced immune responses in approximately 95% of the patients.

The V gene end was trimmed by 2 bases and the J gene end by 5 bases; junction bases not matched to a gene: 7. The germline CDR1 and CDR2 sequences are SGDLS and YYNGEE. This CDR3 contains 15 residues. As to time point: week 23, last vaccination. The study gave 300 ug of mutant IDH1 20-mer peptide per vaccine dose, with topical imiquimod. Each astrocytoma in the donors was new, WHO grade 3 or 4, IDH1-mutant and ATRX-lost. Generated by immunoSEQ multiplex PCR, the TCRdb table keeps only in-frame clones and is missing some. The sample contains tens of thousands of clones, about 75% of which appear only once.

Sequences were derived from PBMCs, sampled from a glioma patient whose treatment included an IDH1 peptide vaccine. The source of this sequence is a man in his forties or fifties with glioma. This chain uses TRBV9 with TRBJ2-3; 8 nucleotides line up with TRBD1. DNA of the CDR3: TGTGCCAGCAGCGTCTCCGGGACAGGTGTAGATACGCAGTATTTT. It translates to CASSVSGTGVDTQYF.